This T cell receptor beta chain was profiled in a study of lymphopenia after photon versus proton radiotherapy. The study's findings and limits: Post-nadir diversity loss with photons came from oligoclonal expansion, particularly CD8+ Temra cells. Post-nadir TCR diversity decline inversely tracked overall survival among those who died. Only patients who died were analyzed for survival; proton advantage is unproven. Proton therapy kept repertoires fairly stable, unlike photons, which gained effector/memory cells.

This CDR3 spans 14 amino acids. V was pared by 8 bases and J by 10 bases, with 23 bases between. Germline V gene lookup returns CDR1 SGHTA and CDR2 FQGNSA. Sequenced by immunoSEQ multiplex PCR; TCRdb stores in-frame clones only, minus some. The sample lists under 70,000 clones, about 90% seen once, with 2% to 2.5% in the top ten. Of note for this clone: Antigen: not known.

The chain recombines TRBV7-2 with TRBJ1-1; no clear D. This specimen consisted of peripheral blood, obtained from a patient treated with photon-based radiotherapy. This TCR came from a woman in her thirties or forties with cholangiocarcinoma. For the CDR3, the DNA is TGTGCCAGCCGTCTGCCCTTCGCGGGTTTTGGAGCTTTCTTT. It encodes CASRLPFAGFGAFF.